This T cell receptor (beta chain) emerged from a study of blood T cell repertoires in COVID-19 (dated by TCRdb to the early 2020s). Notes on the research overall: Samples covering the acute and convalescent phases of COVID-19 were provided by collaborators in the United States, Italy and Spain. The material from the prospective study consisted of cDNA or gDNA derived from T cells, B-cell-depleted T cells, or PBMCs. Where available, HLA class I and class II types were obtained from metadata supplied by the sample provider rather than from assay-based typing. Subjects who had been exposed to COVID-19, were actively infected with it, or had recovered from it provided the deeply sampled blood TCRbeta repertoires that made up the dataset. The repertoires were released in a freely available public database meant as a resource for research on the immune response to SARS-CoV-2. The samples were drawn from the first 160 participants of the ongoing ImmuneRACE study and from roughly 1,300 subjects provided by 6 global collaborators. A de-identified subject ID, COVID-19 status, age in years and sex were almost always included in the sample metadata. What the work shows at the level of the full study, not this receptor alone: Clinical and demographic metadata were provided uncurated, with the amount varying by source and participant.

The immunoSEQ Assay, a bias-controlled multiplex PCR, was used to amplify TCRbeta CDR3 regions from genomic DNA. The original methods were these. Nucleated cell counts per sample were estimated from amplification of reference gene primers within the assay. To quantify the absolute abundance of each unique TCRbeta CDR3 rearrangement, sequence reads were collapsed and filtered. For each sample, productive Simpson clonality was calculated as the square root of Simpson's diversity index across productive rearrangements. TCRdb stores this immuneACCESS table with in-frame sequences only. Part of the clones is absent; in the studies checked, under half of the shortfall reflects unresolved V genes, and no reason is known for the rest. The DNA gave D and trimming, while V, J and clone size come from that table. The sample records fewer than 350,000 clones, roughly nine tenths of which are singletons. Together, the top ten hold approximately 12% of the sample.

As for this clone: Its antigen is not yet known. The record has no base qualities; no much larger clone is one base away.

Trimmed from V: 8 bases; trimmed from J: 4 bases; junction bases lacking a gene match: 7. CDR1 and CDR2, looked up from the germline V gene, are SNHLY and FYNNEI. From cysteine to phenylalanine, the CDR3 is 13 amino acids long. The read is trimmed to its CDR3 DNA, 39 bases read in frame from base 1. At one collaborating source in Seattle, patients were enrolled during active infection and were followed longitudinally through the course of disease. Collaborating institutions collected whole blood in K2EDTA tubes following their own protocols. Collaborator samples were shipped for TCRbeta analysis as frozen whole blood, isolated PBMCs, or DNA extracted from either sample type.

This sequence uses TRBV2 and TRBJ2-7; 8 junctional bases match TRBD2. Material: peripheral blood. This receptor was identified in a woman aged 25-40 years with COVID-19, enrolled during active disease. The CDR3 loop reads CASLGTRGYEQYF. In nucleotide form, the sequence is TGTGCCAGCCTGGGGACTAGGGGTTACGAGCAGTACTTC.